The 6 T cell receptor beta chains listed next were all sequenced from one sample in a study of cytomegalovirus exposure and HLA in healthy donors. Both 60 Vbeta primers and 13 Jbeta primers went into the PCR. Clones were sequenced by immunoSEQ multiplex PCR, and TCRdb holds only the in-frame ones, with some missing. The sample includes about 140,000 clones, about 76% of them seen just once. Sequences were obtained from PBMCs. Receptors were obtained from a woman between 35 and 50 years old in good health and CMV-seronegative.

This clone came up a few times. V and J are TRBV5-4 and TRBJ1-1; D might be TRBD1 (5 bases). The CDR3 covers 16 residues. Trimming cost V 4 bases and J 0 bases, with 16 bases left between them. Germline V gives CDR1 SGHNT, CDR2 YYREEE (reference sequence). CDR3 coding DNA: TGTGCCAGCAGCCGCCCCACGGGACTCATGAACACTGAAGCTTTCTTT. Protein product: CASSRPTGLMNTEAFF.

This rearrangement joins TRBV30 to TRBJ1-6; 12 bases fit TRBD1. Germline lookup yields CDR1 GTSNPN and CDR2 SVGIG (reference sequence). V shed 5 bases, J shed 2 bases, and the junction held 1 base outside the gene matches. CDR3 length equals 15 residues. The CDR3 DNA is TGTGCCTGGGGGACAGGGGGCACCTATAATTCACCCCTCCACTTT. This translates into CAWGTGGTYNSPLHF.

The chain is built from TRBV2 and TRBJ1-5; 10 positions match TRBD1. Germline assignment: CDR1 SNHLY and CDR2 FYNNEI. Trimming took 4 bases from V and 4 from J; bases not matched to a gene: 7. The CDR3 is 16 residues long. CDR3: CASSGPGQGGNQPQHF. The CDR3 bases are TGTGCCAGCAGTGGCCCCGGACAGGGGGGGAATCAGCCCCAGCATTTT.

This clone was picked up one time. The chain recombines TRBV28 with TRBJ1-5; D is undetermined. There are 14 residues in the CDR3. Germline loops: CDR1 MDHEN, CDR2 SYDVKM. Trimming shortened V by 7 bases and J by 3 bases, and 13 bases separated the two germline ends. The CDR3 loop reads CASMGVSFNQPQHF. The DNA of the CDR3 is TGTGCCAGCATGGGAGTTTCCTTCAATCAGCCCCAGCATTTT.

The chain employs TRBV10-1 and TRBJ2-1, with 9 bases that match TRBD2. The germline V gene has CDR1 WNHNN and CDR2 SYGVQD (reference sequence). The CDR3 is 14 amino acids. V dropped 2 bases and J dropped 6; count of bases not matched to a gene: 2. Here the CDR3 reads CASSETSGSNEQFF. In DNA, the CDR3 is TGCGCCAGCAGTGAGACTAGCGGGTCCAATGAGCAGTTCTTC.

The chain employs TRBV28 and TRBJ2-7; D uncertain. V gave up 7 bases and J gave up 4 bases, with 11 bases separating them. This CDR3 contains 12 residues. Germline values: CDR1 MDHEN, CDR2 SYDVKM. The CDR3 region is CASMSVWYEQYF. As DNA, the CDR3 is TGTGCCAGCATGTCGGTGTGGTACGAGCAGTACTTC.